This T cell receptor beta chain was documented in a study of T cell clonality in common variable immunodeficiency. The table came from immunoSEQ multiplex PCR; TCRdb's copy has only in-frame clones and leaves some out. The record shows some 40,000 clones for this sample, with no singletons present. This clone was seen repeatedly, ten times or more. The read ends 3 residues shy of where the CDR3 ends; the end is completed using the germline J gene. The CDR3 consists of 12 residues. Germline V gene data show CDR1 as SGHDT and CDR2 as YYEEEE. The ends were cut back, 0 bases at V and 5 bases at J, with 6 bases in the middle.

The genes are TRBV5-6 and TRBJ2-7; the D is unclear. This TCR was recovered from a person aged 18 to 69 in good health. Specimen: peripheral blood mononuclear cells. Here the CDR3 reads CASSLVYDEQYF. The part of the CDR3 DNA that was read is TGTGCCAGCAGCTTGGTTTATGACGAG.